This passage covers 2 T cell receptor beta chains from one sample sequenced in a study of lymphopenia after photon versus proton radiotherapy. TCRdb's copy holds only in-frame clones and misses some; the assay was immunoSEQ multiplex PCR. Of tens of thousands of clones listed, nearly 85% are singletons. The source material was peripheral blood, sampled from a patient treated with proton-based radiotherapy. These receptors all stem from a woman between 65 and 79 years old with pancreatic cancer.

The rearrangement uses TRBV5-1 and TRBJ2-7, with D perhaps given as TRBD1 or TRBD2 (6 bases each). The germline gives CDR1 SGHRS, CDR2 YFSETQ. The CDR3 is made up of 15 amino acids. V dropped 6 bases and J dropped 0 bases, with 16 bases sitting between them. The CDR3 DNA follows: TGCGCCAGCACGGCCGGGGGCACGAGCTCCTACGAGCAGTACTTC. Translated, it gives CASTAGGTSSYEQYF.

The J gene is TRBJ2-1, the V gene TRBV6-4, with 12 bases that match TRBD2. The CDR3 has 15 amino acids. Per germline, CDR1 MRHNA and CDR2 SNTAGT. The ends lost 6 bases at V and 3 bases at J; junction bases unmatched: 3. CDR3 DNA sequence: TGTGCCAGCAGCCCGACTAGCGGGGGCTACAATGAGCAGTTCTTC. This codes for CASSPTSGGYNEQFF.